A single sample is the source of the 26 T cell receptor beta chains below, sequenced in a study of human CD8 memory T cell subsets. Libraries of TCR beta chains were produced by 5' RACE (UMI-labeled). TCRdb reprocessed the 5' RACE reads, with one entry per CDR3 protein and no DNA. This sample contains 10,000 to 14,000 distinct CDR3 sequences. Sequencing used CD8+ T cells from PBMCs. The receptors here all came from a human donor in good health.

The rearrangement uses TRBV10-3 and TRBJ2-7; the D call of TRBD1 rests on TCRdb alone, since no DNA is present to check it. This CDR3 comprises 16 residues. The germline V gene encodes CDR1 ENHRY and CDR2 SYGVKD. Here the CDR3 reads CAISEEGGAHSYEQYF.

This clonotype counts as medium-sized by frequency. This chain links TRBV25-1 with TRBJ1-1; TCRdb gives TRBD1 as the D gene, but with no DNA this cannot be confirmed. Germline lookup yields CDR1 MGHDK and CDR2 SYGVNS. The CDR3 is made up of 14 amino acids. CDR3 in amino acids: CASSEVSGASEAFF.

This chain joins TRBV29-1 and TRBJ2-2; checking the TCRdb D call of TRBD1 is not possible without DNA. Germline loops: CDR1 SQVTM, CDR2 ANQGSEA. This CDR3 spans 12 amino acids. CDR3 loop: CSVATGAGELFF.

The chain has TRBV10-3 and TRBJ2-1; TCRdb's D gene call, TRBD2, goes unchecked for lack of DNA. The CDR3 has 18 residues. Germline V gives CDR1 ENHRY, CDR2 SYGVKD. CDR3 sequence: CAISEAILTSGLYNEQFF.

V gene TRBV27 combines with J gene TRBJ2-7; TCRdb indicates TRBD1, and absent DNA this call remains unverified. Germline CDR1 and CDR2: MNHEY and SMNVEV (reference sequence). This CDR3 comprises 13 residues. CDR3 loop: CASSPDMTYEQYF.

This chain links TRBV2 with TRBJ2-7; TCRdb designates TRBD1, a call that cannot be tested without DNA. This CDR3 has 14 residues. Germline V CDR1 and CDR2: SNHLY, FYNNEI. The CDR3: CASSEGQLNYEQYF.

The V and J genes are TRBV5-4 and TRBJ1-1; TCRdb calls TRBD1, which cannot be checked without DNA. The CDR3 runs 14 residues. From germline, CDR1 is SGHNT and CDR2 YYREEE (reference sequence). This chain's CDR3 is CASRTGTAKTEAFF.

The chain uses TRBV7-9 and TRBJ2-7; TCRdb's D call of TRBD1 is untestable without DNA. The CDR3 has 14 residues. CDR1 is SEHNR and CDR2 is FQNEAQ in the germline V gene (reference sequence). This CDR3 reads CASSHPGDPYEQYF.

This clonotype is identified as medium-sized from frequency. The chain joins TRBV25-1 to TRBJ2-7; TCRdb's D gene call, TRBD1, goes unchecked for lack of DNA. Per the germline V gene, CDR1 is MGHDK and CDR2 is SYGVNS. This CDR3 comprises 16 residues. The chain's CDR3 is CASSDGPGQGFGEQYF.

The CDR3 sequence: CASSLTGPNTEAFF. The genes are TRBV5-1 and TRBJ1-1; TCRdb returns TRBD1, unconfirmable since there is no DNA. CDR1 is SGHRS, CDR2 YFSETQ, per germline. CDR3 size: 14 residues.

CDR3 sequence: CATRPPGTLYNEQFF. The rearrangement uses TRBV15 and TRBJ2-1; the D gene TCRdb calls, TRBD2, cannot be checked with no DNA. From germline, CDR1 is LNHNV and CDR2 YYDKDF (reference sequence). The CDR3 runs 15 residues.

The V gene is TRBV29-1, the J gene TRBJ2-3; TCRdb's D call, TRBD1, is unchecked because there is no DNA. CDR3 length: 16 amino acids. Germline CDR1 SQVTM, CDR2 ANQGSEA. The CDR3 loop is CSVVPLGGEGTDTQYF.

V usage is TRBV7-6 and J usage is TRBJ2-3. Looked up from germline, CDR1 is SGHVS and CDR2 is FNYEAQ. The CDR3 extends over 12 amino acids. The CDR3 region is CASSLYSDTQYF.

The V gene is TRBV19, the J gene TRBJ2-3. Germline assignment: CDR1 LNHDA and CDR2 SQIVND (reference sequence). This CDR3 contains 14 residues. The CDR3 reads CASSMWLGADTQYF. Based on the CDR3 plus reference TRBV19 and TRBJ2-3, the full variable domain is DGGITQSPKYLFRKEGQNVTLSCEQNLNHDAMYWYRQDPGQGLRLIYYSQIVNDFQKGDIAEGYSVSREKKESFPLTVTSAQKNPTAFYLCASSMWLGADTQYFGPGTRLTVL.

The CDR3 loop is CSVRDSLGEQYF. V usage is TRBV29-1 and J usage is TRBJ2-7; TCRdb proposes TRBD1, but this gene call is untestable without DNA. The CDR3 consists of 12 residues. Germline V CDR1 and CDR2: SQVTM, ANQGSEA.

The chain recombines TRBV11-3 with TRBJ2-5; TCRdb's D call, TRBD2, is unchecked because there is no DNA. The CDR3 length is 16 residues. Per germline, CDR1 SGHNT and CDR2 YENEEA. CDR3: CASSPPGLAGVETQYF.

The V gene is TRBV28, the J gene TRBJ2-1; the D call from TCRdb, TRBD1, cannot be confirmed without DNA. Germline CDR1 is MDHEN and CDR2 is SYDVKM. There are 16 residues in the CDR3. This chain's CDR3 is CASSLWRDQDYNEQFF.

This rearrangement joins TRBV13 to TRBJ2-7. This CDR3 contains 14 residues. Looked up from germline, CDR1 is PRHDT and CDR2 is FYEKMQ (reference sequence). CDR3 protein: CASSYQVGTYEQYF. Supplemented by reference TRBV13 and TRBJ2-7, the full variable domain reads AAGVIQSPRHLIKEKRETATLKCYPIPRHDTVYWYQQGPGQDPQFLISFYEKMQSDKGSIPDRFSAQQFSDYHSELNMSSLELGDSALYFCASSYQVGTYEQYFGPGTRLTVT.

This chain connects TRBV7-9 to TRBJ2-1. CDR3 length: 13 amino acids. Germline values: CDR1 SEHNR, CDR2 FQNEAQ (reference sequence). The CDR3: CASSQDLYNEQFF.

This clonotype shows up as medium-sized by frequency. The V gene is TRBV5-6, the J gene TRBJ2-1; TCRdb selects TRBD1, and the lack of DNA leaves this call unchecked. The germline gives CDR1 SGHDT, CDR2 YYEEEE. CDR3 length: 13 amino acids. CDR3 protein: CASSLVGDNEQFF.

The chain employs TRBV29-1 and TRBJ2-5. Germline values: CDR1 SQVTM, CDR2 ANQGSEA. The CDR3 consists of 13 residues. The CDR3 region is CSVEDPGSETQYF. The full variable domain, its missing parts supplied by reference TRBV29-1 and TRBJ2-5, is SAVISQKPSRDICQRGTSLTIQCQVDSQVTMMFWYRQQPGQSLTLIATANQGSEATYESGFVIDKFPISRPNLTFSTLTVSNMSPEDSSIYLCSVEDPGSETQYFGPGTRLLVL.

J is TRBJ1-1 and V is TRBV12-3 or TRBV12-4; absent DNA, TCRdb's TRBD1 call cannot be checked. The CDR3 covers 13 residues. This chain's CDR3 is CASNLGGNTEAFF.

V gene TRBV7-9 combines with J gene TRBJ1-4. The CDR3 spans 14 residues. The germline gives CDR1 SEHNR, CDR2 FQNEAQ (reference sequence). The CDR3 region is CASSLAPGNEKLFF.

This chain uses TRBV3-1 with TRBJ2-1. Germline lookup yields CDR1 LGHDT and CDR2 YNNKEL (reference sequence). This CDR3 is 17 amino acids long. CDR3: CASSQDEAVFSYNEQFF.

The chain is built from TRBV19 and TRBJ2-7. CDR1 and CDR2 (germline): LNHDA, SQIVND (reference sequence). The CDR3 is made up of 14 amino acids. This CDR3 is CASSIGSLAYEQYF.

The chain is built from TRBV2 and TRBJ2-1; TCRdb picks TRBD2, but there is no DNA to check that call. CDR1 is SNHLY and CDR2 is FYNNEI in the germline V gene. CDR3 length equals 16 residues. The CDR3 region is CASSVSPSGIYNEQFF.